The clone carrying this T cell receptor (beta chain) occurred once. The antigen remains undetermined. This specimen comes from a study of T cell responses to AZD1222 COVID-19 vaccine. Data came from immunoSEQ multiplex PCR; TCRdb stores just in-frame clones and leaves some out. This sample yields 90,000 to 130,000 clones, of which about 85% are seen a single time; 2.5% to 3.5% belongs to the top ten. In germline, CDR1 is LNHDA, CDR2 SQIVND (reference sequence). J lost 2 bases, V lost 3 bases, and 8 bases had no gene match. CDR3 length equals 16 residues. Study results and limitations: Repertoires were collected only later (after the peak T cell response had occurred).

The rearrangement joins TRBV19 to TRBJ2-5; TRBD2 matches at 8 bases. Sequences were derived from peripheral blood, sampled on day 0 of AZD1222 vaccination. This TCR was sampled from an adult in good health. DNA for the CDR3: TGTGCCAGTAGTATGCTGACTACTAGCGGTCAAGAGACCCAGTACTTC. Its translation: CASSMLTTSGQETQYF. The variable domain in full, with the rest retrieved from reference TRBV19 and TRBJ2-5, is DGGITQSPKYLFRKEGQNVTLSCEQNLNHDAMYWYRQDPGQGLRLIYYSQIVNDFQKGDIAEGYSVSREKKESFPLTVTSAQKNPTAFYLCASSMLTTSGQETQYFGPGTRLLVL.